These 29 T cell receptor beta chains were all obtained from the same sample, sequenced in a study of blood T cell repertoires in COVID-19 (dated by TCRdb to 2018 to 2021). The method behind the library was the immunoSEQ multiplex PCR assay. Here the immuneACCESS table is served through TCRdb, limited to in-frame sequences with V and J called. Missing clones are a known gap in these copies; in checked studies unresolved V genes cover under half, and the rest lacks a known reason. The sample yields tens of thousands of clones; roughly 85% were counted once. The biggest ten clones account for around an eighth of the sample. Sequenced input: peripheral blood. These receptors were taken from a human donor in a cohort sampled during active COVID-19.

In the case of this clone: This CDR3 is also generated by other DNA sequences in the sample. The DNA of the CDR3 is TGTGCCAGCAGCTTAGAATCGTACGAGCAGTACTTC. This translates into CASSLESYEQYF. The rearrangement links TRBV11-2 to TRBJ2-7, with D unclear. The CDR3 is 12 residues long. V shed 0 bases and J shed 4 bases, with 4 bases lying between them. Germline V CDR1 and CDR2: SGHAT, FQNNGV.

The chain carries TRBV4-1 and TRBJ2-1, with 12 bases aligning to TRBD2. CDR1 is MGHRA and CDR2 is YSYEKL in the germline V gene. This CDR3 spans 17 amino acids. The V gene end was trimmed by 2 bases and the J gene end by 0 bases; junction bases not matched to a gene: 2. DNA of the CDR3: TGCGCCAGCAGCCAAAAACTAGCGGGGGGCTCCTACAATGAGCAGTTCTTC. It specifies CASSQKLAGGSYNEQFF.

V gene TRBV19 combines with J gene TRBJ2-6, with TRBD1 identical over 9 bases. The CDR3 is 19 residues long. V lost 4 bases and J lost 0; bases outside the gene matches: 10. Germline CDR1 LNHDA, CDR2 SQIVND (reference sequence). The CDR3 spells CASSTGQGAEGSGANVLTF. Here the CDR3 DNA reads TGTGCCAGTAGTACGGGACAGGGAGCCGAGGGCTCTGGGGCCAACGTCCTGACTTTC.

The V gene is TRBV2, the J gene TRBJ2-6; weak D call: TRBD1 (6 bases). Between the trimmed V and J ends, which lost 4 bases and 2 bases, there was a span of 9 bases. CDR1 is SNHLY, CDR2 FYNNEI, per germline. This CDR3 has 15 amino acids. CDR3 sequence reads: CASSVGGTGANVLTF. DNA of the CDR3: TGTGCCAGCAGTGTAGGGGGTACTGGGGCCAACGTCCTGACTTTC.

V is TRBV3-1 (or the pseudogene TRBV3-2) and J is TRBJ2-7; TRBD1 aligns across 7 bases. Germline values: CDR1 LGHDT, CDR2 YNNKEL (reference sequence). Unmatched junction bases numbered 5, after V lost 3 bases and J lost 0 bases. The CDR3 totals 15 residues. CDR3 in amino acids: CASSQGRQGSYEQYF. DNA of the CDR3: TGTGCCAGCAGCCAGGGAAGACAGGGCTCCTACGAGCAGTACTTC.

The V call is TRBV28, the J call TRBJ1-2; 7 nucleotides align to TRBD1. The germline CDR1 and CDR2 sequences are MDHEN and SYDVKM. The CDR3 contains 13 residues. The V gene end was trimmed by 6 bases and the J gene end by 5 bases; junction bases not matched to a gene: 6. The CDR3 DNA sequence: TGTGCCAGCAGGCGTGAGGGACAGTATGGCTACACCTTC. It translates to CASRREGQYGYTF.

The V call is TRBV7-9, the J call TRBJ1-2; no firm D call. Germline CDR1 and CDR2: SEHNR and FQNEAQ (reference sequence). The CDR3 sequence is 13 residues long. Trimming took off 5 bases at V and 11 bases at J, with 18 bases between the two ends. CDR3 in amino acids: CASSPGPPGGYTF. Written as DNA, the CDR3 is TGTGCCAGCAGCCCCGGACCGCCGGGAGGTTACACCTTC.

The chain has TRBV19 and TRBJ2-1; D unresolved. Germline V gene lookup returns CDR1 LNHDA and CDR2 SQIVND (reference sequence). This CDR3 comprises 13 residues. The V and J ends lost 5 bases and 5 bases respectively, with 10 bases between them. CDR3 loop: CASSRSSNNEQFF. The CDR3 DNA follows: TGTGCCAGTAGTCGATCCAGTAACAATGAGCAGTTCTTC.

This clone was observed a handful of times. The chain has TRBV4-3 and TRBJ2-5; 10 nucleotides match TRBD2. Germline CDR1 and CDR2: LGHNA and YSLEER. This CDR3 has 15 amino acids. Losses at the gene ends were 3 bases for V and 1 base for J; bases not matched to a gene: 2. The chain's CDR3 is CASSQGLATQETQYF. CDR3 DNA sequence: TGCGCCAGCAGCCAGGGACTAGCGACCCAAGAGACCCAGTACTTC.

The rearrangement uses TRBV5-1 and TRBJ2-2; D is perhaps TRBD2 (6 bases). The V gene lost 0 bases and the J gene lost 5 bases, with 8 bases spanning the gap. The CDR3 has 14 residues. Germline V gene data show CDR1 as SGHRS and CDR2 as YFSETQ. This CDR3 reads CASSLAGGTGELFF. The CDR3 DNA reads as TGCGCCAGCAGCTTGGCCGGGGGAACCGGGGAGCTGTTTTTT.

J is TRBJ2-3 and V is TRBV28, with a tentative D call TRBD1 (6 bases). This CDR3 has 16 amino acids. Trimming shortened V by 5 bases and J by 14 bases, and 29 bases separated the two germline ends. Germline values: CDR1 MDHEN, CDR2 SYDVKM. CDR3 sequence (DNA): TGTGCCAGCAGTCGGGGACACGGCGCCGCTCGTAGAGATCCGTATTTT. It encodes CASSRGHGAARRDPYF.

There are a few counts of this clone. The chain joins TRBV7-9 to TRBJ1-2, with 8 bases identical to TRBD1. The CDR3 spans 17 residues. The germline gives CDR1 SEHNR, CDR2 FQNEAQ (reference sequence). V gave up 6 bases and J gave up 7 bases; unmatched junction bases: 19. CDR3 sequence: CASRRDPLGQDSRGYTF. The CDR3 region has the DNA TGTGCCAGCAGACGAGACCCCTTGGGACAGGATTCGCGTGGCTACACCTTC.

This clone came up once. The V gene is TRBV2, the J gene TRBJ1-1, with D maybe TRBD1 (5 bases). Germline values: CDR1 SNHLY, CDR2 FYNNEI. CDR3 length: 14 amino acids. Trimming left V 6 bases short and J 1 base short, with 12 bases between. CDR3 amino acids: CASSRVSENTEAFF. DNA of the CDR3: TGTGCCAGCAGCAGGGTGAGCGAGAACACTGAAGCTTTCTTT.

CDR3 in DNA: TGTGCCAGCAGAGTCCTAGGGGGCGAGCAGTACTTC. This codes for CASRVLGGEQYF. The chain has TRBV6-6 and TRBJ2-7, with a tentative D call TRBD1 (6 bases). The V end lost 6 bases, the J end lost 6 bases, and 12 bases lay between the germline ends. Germline CDR1 is MNHNY and CDR2 is SVGAGI (reference sequence). This CDR3 contains 12 residues.

CDR3 region: CSAKYYEQYF. The CDR3 coding sequence is TGCAGTGCTAAATACTACGAGCAGTACTTC. The chain uses TRBV20-1 and TRBJ2-7; D is undetermined. Trimming took off 4 bases at V and 3 bases at J, with 4 bases between the two ends. CDR3 size: 10 residues. Germline CDR1 DFQATT, CDR2 SNEGSKA (reference sequence).

V gene TRBV13 combines with J gene TRBJ1-5; 7 bases are a match to TRBD1. With V trimmed by 2 bases and J by 7 bases, 2 bases remained unmatched. This CDR3 is 13 amino acids long. Germline values: CDR1 PRHDT, CDR2 FYEKMQ (reference sequence). The CDR3 nucleotides are TGTGCCAGCAGCTTAAGAGGGGGCCAGCCCCAGCATTTT. This encodes CASSLRGGQPQHF.

This sequence joins TRBV27 and TRBJ2-1, with D maybe TRBD2 (5 bases). Trimming removed 1 base at V and 0 bases at J, with 10 bases between. Germline assignment: CDR1 MNHEY and CDR2 SMNVEV (reference sequence). CDR3 size: 16 residues. The CDR3 region is CASSLLSRGSYNEQFF. CDR3 sequence (DNA): TGTGCCAGCAGTTTATTAAGCCGGGGCTCCTACAATGAGCAGTTCTTC.

DNA of the CDR3: TGCGCCAGCAGCTTGGATGCAGGGGGCGGTGGGAATCAGCCCCAGCATTTT. Encoded protein: CASSLDAGGGGNQPQHF. V usage is TRBV5-1 and J usage is TRBJ1-5; 8 nucleotides align to TRBD1. Germline CDR1 SGHRS, CDR2 YFSETQ. The CDR3 spans 17 residues. V shed 0 bases and J 4 bases; nucleotides not matched to a gene: 9. Full variable domain (missing parts from reference TRBV5-1 and TRBJ1-5): KAGVTQTPRYLIKTRGQQVTLSCSPISGHRSVSWYQQTPGQGLQFLFEYFSETQRNKGNFPGRFSGRQFSNSRSEMNVSTLELGDSALYLCASSLDAGGGGNQPQHFGDGTRLSIL.

The rearrangement joins TRBV9 to TRBJ1-2, with 7 bases aligning to TRBD1. Trimming took 0 bases from V and 4 from J; bases not matched to a gene: 9. Germline V gene lookup returns CDR1 SGDLS and CDR2 YYNGEE. The CDR3 consists of 16 residues. CDR3 residues: CASSVAAGQKTYGYTF. As DNA, the CDR3 is TGTGCCAGCAGCGTAGCCGCGGGACAGAAAACCTATGGCTACACCTTC.

This clone was detected only once. This sequence joins TRBV10-3 and TRBJ1-2, with 9 bases lining up with TRBD1. The CDR3 extends over 13 amino acids. V gave up 6 bases and J gave up 8 bases; unmatched junction bases: 7. Germline loops: CDR1 ENHRY, CDR2 SYGVKD. As DNA, the CDR3 is TGTGCCATCAGCCGGACAGGGGCGGAAGGCTACACCTTC. Amino acids: CAISRTGAEGYTF.

V is TRBV4-3 and J is TRBJ2-7, with 7 bases fitting TRBD1. Germline CDR1 reads LGHNA; CDR2 reads YSLEER. The trim removed 0 bases at V and 6 bases at J, leaving 8 bases unmatched. This CDR3 is built from 15 residues. The CDR3 is CASSQERQGPGEQYF. The CDR3 bases are TGCGCCAGCAGCCAAGAAAGACAGGGACCTGGCGAGCAGTACTTC.

The chain uses TRBV19 and TRBJ1-6, with TRBD1 matching 7 bases. With V trimmed by 1 base and J by 9 bases, 3 bases remained unmatched. Germline V CDR1 and CDR2: LNHDA, SQIVND (reference sequence). The CDR3 has 14 residues. The CDR3 DNA reads TGTGCCAGTAGTATAGGGGACAGCTTTTCACCCCTCCACTTT. It encodes CASSIGDSFSPLHF.

J is TRBJ2-7 and V is TRBV10-1; TRBD1 might be the D (6 bases). CDR3 length equals 12 residues. The germline V gene encodes CDR1 WNHNN and CDR2 SYGVQD (reference sequence). V was cut by 6 bases and J by 5 bases, with 11 bases left in between. DNA of the CDR3: TGCGCCAGCAGCAGGGGACGCGACGAGCAGTACTTC. It encodes CASSRGRDEQYF.

This clone occurred a few times. The CDR3: CASSYSQYYGYTF. CDR3 nucleotides: TGTGCCAGCAGTTACTCGCAGTACTATGGCTACACCTTC. The chain joins TRBV6-6 to TRBJ1-2, with D hard to call. Looked up from germline, CDR1 is MNHNY and CDR2 is SVGAGI (reference sequence). Deletions cut 0 bases from V and 3 bases from J, with 5 bases between. CDR3 length equals 13 residues.

CDR3 loop: CAWRGGGNYGYTF. DNA for the CDR3: TGTGCCTGGAGAGGGGGAGGGAACTATGGCTACACCTTC. This chain links TRBV30 with TRBJ1-2; a weak D match, TRBD1 (6 bases). V lost 3 bases and J lost 2, with 10 bases in between. The CDR3 is 13 residues long. The germline CDR1 and CDR2 sequences are GTSNPN and SVGIG (reference sequence).

Notes on this clone: It is unclear where the CDR3 begins or ends on the DNA, so no DNA is shown, and the CDR3 is as TCRdb lists it. The V gene is TRBV21-1, the J gene TRBJ1-6; whether TRBD1, the table's D call, matches the DNA was not checked. TRBV21-1 has pseudogene status. Ends included, the CDR3 has 18 residues. The CDR3 region is CASTASWALGSYNSLLHF.

The chain has TRBV3-1 (or the pseudogene TRBV3-2) and TRBJ1-2; D might be TRBD1 (6 bases). The germline V gene has CDR1 LGHDT and CDR2 YNNKEL (reference sequence). The CDR3 sequence is 14 residues long. With 4 bases removed from V and 5 bases from J, the gap between germline ends came to 14 bases. CDR3 in DNA: TGTGCCAGCAGCCCGGCAGGCACAGGGTATGGCTACACCTTC. This translates into CASSPAGTGYGYTF.

The chain is built from TRBV19 and TRBJ1-1; D unresolved. The CDR3 covers 13 residues. CDR1 is LNHDA, CDR2 SQIVND, per germline (reference sequence). Trimming pared 4 bases from V and 3 bases from J, leaving 9 bases between. CDR3: CASSSTEDTEAFF. The CDR3 nucleotides are TGTGCCAGTAGTAGTACAGAAGACACTGAAGCTTTCTTT.

The rearrangement links TRBV4-2 to TRBJ1-2; 8 nucleotides agree with TRBD1. CDR3 length: 14 amino acids. The junction had 2 bases not matched to a gene; V was cut back by 2 bases and J by 3 bases. The germline CDR1 and CDR2 sequences are LGHNA and YNFKEQ. CDR3 sequence: CASSQLQGDYGYTF. The CDR3 coding sequence is TGTGCCAGCAGCCAATTACAGGGGGACTATGGCTACACCTTC.